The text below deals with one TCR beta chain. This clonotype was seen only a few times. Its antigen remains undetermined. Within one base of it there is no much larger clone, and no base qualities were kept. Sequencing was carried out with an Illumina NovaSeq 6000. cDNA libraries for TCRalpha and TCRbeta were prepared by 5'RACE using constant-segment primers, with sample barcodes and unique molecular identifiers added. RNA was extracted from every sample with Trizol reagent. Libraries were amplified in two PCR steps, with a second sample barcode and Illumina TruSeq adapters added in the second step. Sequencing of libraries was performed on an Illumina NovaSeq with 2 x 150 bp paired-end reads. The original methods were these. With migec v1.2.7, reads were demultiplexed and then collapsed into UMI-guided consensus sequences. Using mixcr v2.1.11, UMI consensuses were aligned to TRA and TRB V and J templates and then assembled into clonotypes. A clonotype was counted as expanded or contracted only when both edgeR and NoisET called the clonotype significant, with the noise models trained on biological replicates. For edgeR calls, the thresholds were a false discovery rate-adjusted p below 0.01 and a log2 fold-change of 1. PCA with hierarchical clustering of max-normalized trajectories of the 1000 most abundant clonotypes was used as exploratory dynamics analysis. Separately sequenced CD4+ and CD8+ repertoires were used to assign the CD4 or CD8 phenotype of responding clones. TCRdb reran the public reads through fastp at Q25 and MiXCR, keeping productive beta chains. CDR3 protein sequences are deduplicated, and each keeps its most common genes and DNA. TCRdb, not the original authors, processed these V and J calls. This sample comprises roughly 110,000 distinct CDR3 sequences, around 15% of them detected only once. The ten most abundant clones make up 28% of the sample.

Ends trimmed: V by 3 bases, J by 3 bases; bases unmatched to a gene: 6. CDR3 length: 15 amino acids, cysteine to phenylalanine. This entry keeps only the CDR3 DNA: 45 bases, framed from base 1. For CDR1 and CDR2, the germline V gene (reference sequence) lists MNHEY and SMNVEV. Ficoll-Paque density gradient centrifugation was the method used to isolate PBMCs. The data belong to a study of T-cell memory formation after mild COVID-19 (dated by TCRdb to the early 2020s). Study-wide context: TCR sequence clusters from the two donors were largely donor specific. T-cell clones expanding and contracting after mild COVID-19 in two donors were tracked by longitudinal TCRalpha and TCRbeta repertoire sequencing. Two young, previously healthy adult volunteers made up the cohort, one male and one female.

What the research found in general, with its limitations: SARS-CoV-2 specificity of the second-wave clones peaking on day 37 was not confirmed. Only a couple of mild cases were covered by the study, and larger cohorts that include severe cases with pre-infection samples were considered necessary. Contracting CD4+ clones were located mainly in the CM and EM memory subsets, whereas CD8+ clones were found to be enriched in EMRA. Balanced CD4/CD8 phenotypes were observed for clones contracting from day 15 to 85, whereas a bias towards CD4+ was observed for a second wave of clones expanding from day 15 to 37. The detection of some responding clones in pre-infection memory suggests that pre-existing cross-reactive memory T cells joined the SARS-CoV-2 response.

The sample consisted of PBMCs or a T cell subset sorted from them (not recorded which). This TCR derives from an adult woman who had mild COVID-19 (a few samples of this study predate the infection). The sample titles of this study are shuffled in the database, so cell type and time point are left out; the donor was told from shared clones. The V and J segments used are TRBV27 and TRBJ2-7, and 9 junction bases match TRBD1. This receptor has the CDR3 CASSLLGQGIYEQYF. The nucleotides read TGTGCCAGCAGTTTGTTAGGACAGGGGATCTACGAGCAGTACTTC.